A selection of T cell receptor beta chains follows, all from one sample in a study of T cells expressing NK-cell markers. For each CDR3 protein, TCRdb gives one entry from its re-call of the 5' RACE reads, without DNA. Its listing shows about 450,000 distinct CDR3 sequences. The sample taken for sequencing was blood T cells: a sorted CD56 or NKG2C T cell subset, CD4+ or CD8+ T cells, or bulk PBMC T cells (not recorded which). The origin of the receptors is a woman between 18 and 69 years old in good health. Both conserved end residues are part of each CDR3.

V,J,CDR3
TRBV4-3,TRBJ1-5,CASSQDWVRGGDQPQHF
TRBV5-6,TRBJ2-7,CASSPRSSGRSGEQYF
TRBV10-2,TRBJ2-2,CASRGFTGELFF
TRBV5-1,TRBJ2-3,CASSQGSGLTDTQYF
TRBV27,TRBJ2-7,CASSLLTSGFYEQYF
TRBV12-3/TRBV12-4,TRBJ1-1,CASSRQELNTEAFF
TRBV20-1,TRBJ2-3,CSASRTSGGQTADTQYF
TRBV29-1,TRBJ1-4,CSVARGSEKLFF
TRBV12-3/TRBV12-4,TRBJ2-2,CASSSLGSPTGELFF
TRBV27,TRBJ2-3,CASSLYSGTWRDTQYF
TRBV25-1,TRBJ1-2,CASSEGAGSYGYTF
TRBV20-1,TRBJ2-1,CSASIMGRELFYNEQFF
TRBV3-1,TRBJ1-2,CASSPYSGGYTF
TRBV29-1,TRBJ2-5,CSVERQDRETQYF
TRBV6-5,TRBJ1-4,CASSYLHTPNEKLFF
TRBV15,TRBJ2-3,CATSTMTLTSTDTQYF
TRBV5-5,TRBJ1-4,CASSLVGQSNEKLFF
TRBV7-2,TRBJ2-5,CASSRQVDRRETQYF
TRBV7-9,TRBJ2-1,CASSLPPPRSAYNEQFF
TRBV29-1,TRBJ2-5,CSAQWVGPETQYF
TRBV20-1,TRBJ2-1,CSAAKTYGTSEYNEQFF
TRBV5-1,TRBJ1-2,CASSLGTDWMGYTF
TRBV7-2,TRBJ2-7,CASSLGQGSTYEQYF
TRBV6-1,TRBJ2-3,CASRVDGASTDTQYF
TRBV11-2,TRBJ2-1,CASSLELAVYNEQFF
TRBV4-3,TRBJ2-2,CASRGTERNTGELFF
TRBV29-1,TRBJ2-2,CSVGGSTNTGELFF
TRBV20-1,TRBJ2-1,CSAETPTSGGWNEQFF
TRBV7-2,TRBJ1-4,CASSLQSLRNEKLFF
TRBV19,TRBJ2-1,CASSTPLGGEYEQFF
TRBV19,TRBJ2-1,CASSGTRGDEQFF
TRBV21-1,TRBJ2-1,CASSNGDRLNEQFF
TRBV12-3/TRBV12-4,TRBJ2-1,CASSLLVFDEQFF
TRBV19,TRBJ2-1,CASRPLPGQGPTSGTYNEQFF
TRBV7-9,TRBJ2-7,CASSPEGAKQYF
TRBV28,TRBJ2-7,CASSGGWGTYEQYF
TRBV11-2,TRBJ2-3,CASSRDFLGDTQYF
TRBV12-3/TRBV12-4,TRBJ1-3,CASSLSKGNTIYF
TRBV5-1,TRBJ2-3,CASSLTDLSTDTQYF
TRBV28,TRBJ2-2,CASGTSGRSTGELFF
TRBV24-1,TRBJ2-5,CATSDSGGKGTQYF
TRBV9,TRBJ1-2,CASGSGRANYGYTF
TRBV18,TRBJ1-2,CASSPPDIYGYTF
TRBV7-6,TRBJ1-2,CASSRDRTNYGYTF
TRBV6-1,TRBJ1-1,CASSEPGQGVTEAFF
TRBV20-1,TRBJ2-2,CSAQGGTNTGELFF
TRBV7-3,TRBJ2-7,CASSLKPGGGYEQYF
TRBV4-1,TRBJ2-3,CASSQPVAGGPTDTQYF
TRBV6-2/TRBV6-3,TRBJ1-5,CASSYNRGSNQPQHF
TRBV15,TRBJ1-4,CATSRRILEKLFF
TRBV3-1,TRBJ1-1,CASSRPGRTGTEAFF
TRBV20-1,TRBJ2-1,CSAILAGGLRDNEQFF
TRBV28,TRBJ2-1,CASTTGLAGVKLNEQFF
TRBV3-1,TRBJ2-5,CASSQAVTSGETQYF
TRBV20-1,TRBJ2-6,CSASGGARGANVLTF
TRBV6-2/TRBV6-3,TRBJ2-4,CASSSPFWEAKNIQYF
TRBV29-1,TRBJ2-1,CSVESSGNYNEQFF
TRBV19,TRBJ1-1,CASGSGQGNTEAFF
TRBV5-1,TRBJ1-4,CASSSNMATNEKLFF